These 17 T cell receptor beta chains share one sample of origin, sequenced in a study of metastatic and nonmetastatic thyroid tumors. With MiXCR, TCRdb called clones anew from the PCR reads. The sample holds about 40,000 clones; over 25% are singletons and the top ten take roughly 9.5%. Thyroid surgery took place with no prior treatment in any patient. What was sequenced was blood. Receptors originate from a male donor with papillary thyroid cancer or a benign thyroid nodule (not recorded which). Some clones in this sample may be carry-over from other donors' samples.

This clone has at least ten counts. The chain carries TRBV4-2 and TRBJ2-1; weak D call: TRBD2 (6 bases). Trimming took off 2 bases at V and 7 bases at J, with 18 bases between the two ends. This CDR3 spans 16 amino acids. The germline V gene has CDR1 LGHNA and CDR2 YNFKEQ. DNA of the CDR3: TGTGCCAGCAGCCAAAGGCCGGGCGGGGCCATTAATGAGCAGTTCTTC. Translating it yields CASSQRPGGAINEQFF.

This clone was seen repeatedly, ten times or more. The chain carries TRBV13 and TRBJ1-1; possible D gene TRBD1, 5 bases. V lost 3 bases to trimming and J lost 4 bases, with 9 bases between them. From germline, CDR1 is PRHDT and CDR2 FYEKMQ (reference sequence). The CDR3 totals 13 residues. The chain's CDR3 is CASSFSGGTEAFF. In nucleotides, the CDR3 is TGTGCCAGCAGCTTCTCGGGGGGCACTGAAGCTTTCTTT.

The sample holds many counts of this clone. Other DNA sequences in this sample translate to the same CDR3. The rearrangement joins TRBV14 to TRBJ2-3, with TRBD2 matching over 9 bases. Germline-derived CDR1 and CDR2 are SGHDN and FVKESK. V trimming: 1 base; J trimming: 0 bases; junction bases outside the gene matches: 5. The CDR3 contains 17 residues. The CDR3 loop is CASSQVAGATSTDTQYF. As DNA, the CDR3 is TGTGCCAGCAGCCAAGTAGCGGGAGCCACTAGCACAGATACGCAGTATTTT. Drawing the rest from reference TRBV14 and TRBJ2-3, the complete variable domain is EAGVTQFPSHSVIEKGQTVTLRCDPISGHDNLYWYRRVMGKEIKFLLHFVKESKQDESGMPNNRFLAERTGGTYSTLKVQPAELEDSGVYFCASSQVAGATSTDTQYFGPGTRLTVL.

The chain couples TRBV7-8 to TRBJ2-1; no reliable D call. Looked up from germline, CDR1 is SGHVS and CDR2 is FQNEAQ. Trimming stripped 5 bases from V and 5 bases from J, with 10 bases between. The CDR3 is 13 amino acids. The CDR3 protein is CASSPRAHNEQFF. CDR3 bases: TGTGCCAGCAGCCCCCGGGCACACAATGAGCAGTTCTTC. The entire variable domain, with the rest obtained from reference TRBV7-8 and TRBJ2-1, is as follows: GAGVSQSPRYKVAKRGQDVALRCDPISGHVSLFWYQQALGQGPEFLTYFQNEAQLDKSGLPSDRFFAERPEGSVSTLKIQRTQQEDSAVYLCASSPRAHNEQFFGPGTRLTVL.

CDR3 bases: TGTGCCAGCAGTTTAATTTTCGGGGAATATCAGACCCAGTACTTC. This encodes CASSLIFGEYQTQYF. The chain has TRBV27 and TRBJ2-5; a possible D gene is TRBD2 (5 bases). Deletions cut 2 bases from V and 6 bases from J, with 16 bases between. This CDR3 is built from 15 residues. Germline assignment: CDR1 MNHEY and CDR2 SMNVEV (reference sequence).

This clone was counted between two and nine times. The V gene is TRBV12-3 or TRBV12-4, the J gene TRBJ1-2; D remains unclear. Trimming stripped 4 bases from V and 6 bases from J, with 15 bases between. CDR3 size: 14 residues. In nucleotides, the CDR3 is TGTGCCAGCAGTTCAAAGGGCGTTAGCAATGGCTACACCTTC. As protein: CASSSKGVSNGYTF.

Concerning this clone itself: Given the absence of the conserved phenylalanine or tryptophan at the CDR3 end, a read error is likely. This rearrangement joins TRBV20-1 to TRBJ2-3; D might be TRBD1 (5 bases). V was trimmed by 8 bases and J by 2 bases, leaving 14 bases between them. Germline V gives CDR1 DFQATT, CDR2 SNEGSKA (reference sequence). CDR3 length equals 13 residues. This CDR3 reads CSSEQVYTDTQYV. CDR3 DNA sequence: TGCAGTTCTGAACAGGTATACACAGATACGCAGTATGTT.

This clone turned up a few times. The chain is built from TRBV28 and TRBJ1-1; perhaps TRBD1 as D (6 bases). CDR1 and CDR2 (germline): MDHEN, SYDVKM. The V end lost 5 bases, the J end lost 2 bases, and 18 bases lay between the germline ends. CDR3 length equals 16 residues. The CDR3 spells CASSAAGHVYNTEAFF. The CDR3 DNA sequence: TGTGCCAGCAGTGCAGCGGGACACGTATACAACACTGAAGCTTTCTTT.

In this sample, this clone turned up many times. This chain's CDR3 is CASSQGGGETQYF. In DNA form, the CDR3 reads TGCGCCAGCAGCCAAGGGGGCGGGGAGACCCAGTACTTC. The V gene is TRBV4-1, the J gene TRBJ2-5, with D perhaps TRBD1 or TRBD2 (5 bases each). CDR1 is MGHRA, CDR2 YSYEKL, per germline. The V gene lost 1 base and the J gene lost 5 bases, with 8 bases spanning the gap. The CDR3 sequence is 13 residues long.

The chain uses TRBV30 and TRBJ2-2; 7 positions match TRBD1. Germline V gene lookup returns CDR1 GTSNPN and CDR2 SVGIG (reference sequence). V trimming: 3 bases; J trimming: 3 bases; junction bases outside the gene matches: 1. CDR3 length: 13 residues. In nucleotides, the CDR3 is TGTGCCTGGAGCCAGGGGGACACCGGGGAGCTGTTTTTT. Protein sequence: CAWSQGDTGELFF.

This clone was found many times. The chain employs TRBV20-1 and TRBJ2-7, with a weak D call TRBD1 (5 bases). Germline V gene sequence: CDR1 DFQATT, CDR2 SNEGSKA (reference sequence). V gave up 6 bases and J gave up 5 bases, with 23 bases separating them. The CDR3 spans 15 residues. DNA of the CDR3: TGCAGTGCGGATCCGGGCAGGGAAGGGGTCGACGAGCAGTACTTC. This sequence encodes CSADPGREGVDEQYF.

The genes are TRBV6-2 or TRBV6-3 and TRBJ2-7, with 7 positions matching TRBD1. Germline V lookup: CDR1 MNHEY, CDR2 SVGEGT. The CDR3 is 14 residues long. The V and J ends lost 5 bases and 1 base, in that order; junction bases with no gene match: 5. The chain's CDR3 is CASSTGDRSYEQYF. The CDR3 DNA sequence: TGTGCCAGCAGTACAGGGGACCGATCCTACGAGCAGTACTTC.

Many counts were recorded for this clone. This chain connects TRBV5-4 to TRBJ1-5; a weak D match, TRBD1 (5 bases). Germline CDR1 and CDR2: SGHNT and YYREEE (reference sequence). This CDR3 spans 14 amino acids. V lost 3 bases, J lost 6 bases, and 13 bases lay in between. The DNA of the CDR3 is TGTGCCAGCAGCTCCGGGACGGGAGGTCAGCCCCAGCATTTT. This translates into CASSSGTGGQPQHF.

On this clone itself: Compared with germline, one end of the junction differs, possibly owing to a read error. The chain joins TRBV2 to TRBJ2-1; 7 nucleotides align to TRBD2. CDR1 is SNHLY, CDR2 FYNNEI, per germline. CDR3 length: 18 amino acids. CDR3 protein: CASSGDAPGTIGYNEQFF. As DNA, the CDR3 is TGCGCCAGCAGTGGGGACGCCCCCGGGACTATCGGTTACAATGAGCAGTTCTTC.

The gene calls are TRBV5-1 and TRBJ1-1; D is unresolved. CDR3 length: 14 residues. V lost 6 bases, J lost 0 bases, and 12 bases lay in between. Germline CDR1 is SGHRS and CDR2 is YFSETQ. The CDR3 sequence is CASKPDVMNTEAFF. The DNA of the CDR3 is TGCGCCAGCAAACCGGACGTTATGAACACTGAAGCTTTCTTT.

There are a few counts of this clone. The chain has TRBV6-1 and TRBJ2-7, with 10 bases that match TRBD2. The ends lost 10 bases at V and 0 bases at J; junction bases unmatched: 6. The CDR3 spans 14 residues. Germline V gives CDR1 MNHNS, CDR2 SASEGT. The CDR3 here is CAIRVAGGSYEQYF. CDR3 coding DNA: TGTGCCATCAGAGTAGCGGGAGGCTCCTACGAGCAGTACTTC.

Details on this clone: This same CDR3 is encoded by further DNA sequences in the sample. V gene TRBV25-1 combines with J gene TRBJ2-2; tentatively, D is TRBD1 (5 bases). Germline CDR1 MGHDK, CDR2 SYGVNS. V lost 3 bases, J lost 1 base, and 9 bases lay in between. The CDR3 sequence is 15 residues long. The CDR3 DNA reads TGTGCCAGCAGTGAGCTTCAGGGGAACACCGGGGAGCTGTTTTTT. Amino acids: CASSELQGNTGELFF.